The next 25 T cell receptor beta chains were all read from a single sample in a study of radiotherapy plus CTLA-4 blockade in lung cancer. Clones were read by immunoSEQ multiplex PCR, and TCRdb kept only the in-frame ones, dropping some. The top ten hold around 9.9% of the sample, which has 30,000 to 45,000 clones, around 77% seen once. The sequences come from peripheral blood, collected from a patient treated with radiotherapy plus ipilimumab. The source of these receptors is a human donor with non-small cell lung cancer who had stable disease on radiotherapy plus ipilimumab.

The table lists this clone with a count of one. The V and J genes are TRBV15 and TRBJ2-4; 12 bases map to TRBD1. V dropped 5 bases and J dropped 7; count of bases not matched to a gene: 21. Germline V CDR1 and CDR2: LNHNV, YYDKDF (reference sequence). The CDR3 is made up of 20 amino acids. The CDR3 region has the DNA TGTGCCACCAGCGGGGGCCGGGGACAGGGGGCGAGGTCCCTCCTGAACATTCAGTACTTC. Amino acid sequence: CATSGGRGQGARSLLNIQYF.

This clone has a handful of counts. The chain combines TRBV5-1 with TRBJ2-7; 9 bases align to TRBD1. V lost 4 bases, J lost 2 bases, and 7 bases stayed unmatched. CDR3 size: 15 residues. Per the germline V gene, CDR1 is SGHRS and CDR2 is YFSETQ. CDR3 DNA sequence: TGCGCCAGCAGCCAACCCGGGACAGGGACCTACGAGCAGTACTTC. This sequence encodes CASSQPGTGTYEQYF.

The V and J genes are TRBV7-2 and TRBJ1-6, with 9 nucleotides matching TRBD1. The CDR3 is 16 residues long. With V trimmed by 3 bases and J by 7 bases, 7 bases remained unmatched. In germline, CDR1 is SGHTA, CDR2 FQGNSA. The CDR3 loop is CASSFPFGQGNSPLHF. The CDR3 bases are TGTGCCAGCAGCTTTCCCTTCGGACAGGGGAATTCACCCCTCCACTTT.

J is TRBJ2-5 and V is TRBV18; possible D gene TRBD2, 5 bases. Germline V gene lookup returns CDR1 KGHSH and CDR2 LQKENI. V was pared by 0 bases and J by 4 bases, with 6 bases between. The CDR3 loop spans 13 amino acids. CDR3: CASSPPTRETQYF. The DNA for the CDR3 is TGTGCCAGCTCACCACCTACTAGAGAGACCCAGTACTTC.

The V gene is TRBV6-6, the J gene TRBJ2-6, with D hard to call. Germline V gives CDR1 MNHNY, CDR2 SVGAGI (reference sequence). Trimming cost V 4 bases and J 0 bases, with 7 bases left between them. The CDR3 totals 15 residues. The CDR3, as DNA: TGTGCCAGCAGTTTGTCGCGCTCTGGGGCCAACGTCCTGACTTTC. Amino acid sequence: CASSLSRSGANVLTF.

A few counts support this clone. The gene calls are TRBV5-1 and TRBJ1-6; 7 bases fit TRBD1. Trimming removed 7 bases from V and 4 bases from J; junction bases left unmatched: 8. Germline V CDR1 and CDR2: SGHRS, YFSETQ. This CDR3 has 15 residues. CDR3: CASQQGPNYNSPLHF. CDR3 coding DNA: TGCGCCAGCCAACAGGGGCCCAATTATAATTCACCCCTCCACTTT.

The rearrangement joins TRBV7-2 to TRBJ2-7; 10 positions match TRBD2. Germline CDR1 and CDR2: SGHTA and FQGNSA. The junction had 3 bases not matched to a gene; V was cut back by 3 bases and J by 4 bases. The length of the CDR3 is 14 residues. In DNA, the CDR3 is TGTGCCAGCAGCTTTAGTAGCGGGGGGTACGAGCAGTACTTC. Protein sequence: CASSFSSGGYEQYF.

This clone was recorded only once. The chain links TRBV5-1 to TRBJ2-5; 8 nucleotides agree with TRBD2. The CDR3 has 14 amino acids. CDR1 and CDR2 from the germline V gene are SGHRS and YFSETQ. V shed 6 bases, J shed 3 bases, and the junction held 7 bases outside the gene matches. The CDR3 DNA is TGCGCCAGCAATGGTGGTAGCGGGGAAGAGACCCAGTACTTC. Its protein is CASNGGSGEETQYF.

The chain combines TRBV6-6 with TRBJ1-2; the D gene is possibly TRBD1 (6 bases). Germline assignment: CDR1 MNHNY and CDR2 SVGAGI (reference sequence). The CDR3 is made up of 13 amino acids. V was cut by 6 bases and J by 5 bases, with 13 bases left in between. CDR3 loop: CASRGGAAYGYTF. CDR3 in DNA: TGTGCCAGCAGGGGGGGGGCCGCGTATGGCTACACCTTC.

The sample holds many counts of this clone. This chain joins TRBV11-3 and TRBJ1-5, with a tentative D call TRBD1 (5 bases). V lost 5 bases and J 5 bases, leaving 10 bases between the germline ends. CDR1 is SGHNT, CDR2 YENEEA, per germline. CDR3 size: 13 residues. CDR3 in amino acids: CASSATEYQPQHF. CDR3 nucleotide sequence: TGTGCCAGCAGCGCGACAGAGTATCAGCCCCAGCATTTT.

This clone came up once. This chain links TRBV6-1 with TRBJ1-2; unclear D gene. The CDR3 has 13 amino acids. Germline V gives CDR1 MNHNS, CDR2 SASEGT. V lost 6 bases to trimming and J lost 8 bases, with 16 bases between them. For the CDR3, the DNA is TGTGCCAGCAGACCCGGGAACCAAAGGGGCTACACCTTC. It encodes CASRPGNQRGYTF.

V usage is TRBV5-6 and J usage is TRBJ2-5; 10 positions match TRBD1. Germline values: CDR1 SGHDT, CDR2 YYEEEE. Trimming cost V 4 bases and J 4 bases; bases outside gene matches: 10. This CDR3 spans 16 amino acids. The CDR3 bases are TGTGCCAGCAGCAAAAGGGGACAGGGGTTGGGAGAGACCCAGTACTTC. Translation: CASSKRGQGLGETQYF.

V and J are TRBV5-6 and TRBJ2-7; 10 bases are shared with TRBD1. CDR1 and CDR2 (germline): SGHDT, YYEEEE. CDR3 size: 15 residues. Trimming cost V 2 bases and J 4 bases; bases outside gene matches: 6. The chain's CDR3 is CASSFRTGGIYEQYF. The CDR3 nucleotides are TGTGCCAGCAGCTTCCGGACAGGGGGAATTTACGAGCAGTACTTC.

The gene calls are TRBV4-1 and TRBJ1-2, with D perhaps TRBD1 (5 bases). This CDR3 comprises 13 residues. V lost 0 bases, J lost 5 bases, and 7 bases lay in between. Germline loops: CDR1 MGHRA, CDR2 YSYEKL. The CDR3 sequence is CASSQDRGYGYTF. Written as DNA, the CDR3 is TGCGCCAGCAGCCAAGATCGGGGGTATGGCTACACCTTC.

In this sample, this clone turned up a few times. The V call is TRBV7-8, the J call TRBJ1-1, with a tentative D call TRBD1 (5 bases). V gave up 1 base and J gave up 5 bases, with 11 bases separating them. The CDR3 is 14 residues long. Germline assignment: CDR1 SGHVS and CDR2 FQNEAQ. The CDR3 is CASSLDWGGTEAFF. CDR3 DNA sequence: TGTGCCAGCAGCTTAGATTGGGGGGGGACTGAAGCTTTCTTT.

This clone was counted only a few times. The chain uses TRBV5-1 and TRBJ2-3; 8 bases fit TRBD2. Trimming cost V 0 bases and J 2 bases; bases outside gene matches: 5. The CDR3 runs to 16 residues. Per the germline V gene, CDR1 is SGHRS and CDR2 is YFSETQ. CDR3: CASSLAGGGITDTQYF. The CDR3 coding sequence is TGCGCCAGCAGCTTGGCCGGCGGGGGGATCACAGATACGCAGTATTTT.

The V call is TRBV5-4, the J call TRBJ2-6; 10 nucleotides line up with TRBD1. In germline, CDR1 is SGHNT, CDR2 YYREEE (reference sequence). The CDR3 spans 18 residues. The junction had 8 bases not matched to a gene; V was cut back by 5 bases and J by 0 bases. CDR3 nucleotides: TGTGCCAGCAGTCTTCGGGACAGGGGTTACTCTGGGGCCAACGTCCTGACTTTC. Its translation: CASSLRDRGYSGANVLTF.

V usage is TRBV7-9 and J usage is TRBJ1-2; a possible D gene is TRBD1 (6 bases). The CDR3 loop spans 17 amino acids. The V gene's germline CDR1 is SEHNR and CDR2 FQNEAQ (reference sequence). Trimming removed 5 bases at V and 4 bases at J, with 23 bases between. CDR3 sequence reads: CASSHRDMTHLGYGYTF. The CDR3 region has the DNA TGTGCCAGCAGCCATCGGGACATGACCCATCTAGGCTATGGCTACACCTTC. Variable domain in full (rest from reference TRBV7-9 and TRBJ1-2): DTGVSQNPRHKITKRGQNVTFRCDPISEHNRLYWYRQTLGQGPEFLTYFQNEAQLEKSRLLSDRFSAERPKGSFSTLEIQRTEQGDSAMYLCASSHRDMTHLGYGYTFGSGTRLTVV.

The J gene is TRBJ1-1, the V gene TRBV6-5; D gene uncertain. CDR1 and CDR2 (germline): MNHEY, SVGAGI. There are 13 residues in the CDR3. Trimming removed 6 bases from V and 5 bases from J, with 13 bases in between. CDR3 residues: CASSPTPGTEAFF. DNA of the CDR3: TGTGCCAGCAGCCCGACTCCTGGGACTGAAGCTTTCTTT.

V is TRBV2 and J is TRBJ1-5; 7 positions agree with TRBD1. Losses at the gene ends were 2 bases for V and 11 bases for J; bases not matched to a gene: 6. CDR3 length: 13 amino acids. From germline, CDR1 is SNHLY and CDR2 FYNNEI. For the CDR3, the DNA is TGTGCCAGCAGTGAAAGGCCCAGGGGGGCCCAGCATTTT. Protein product: CASSERPRGAQHF.

The chain combines TRBV2 with TRBJ2-1; D might be TRBD2 (6 bases). The CDR3 loop spans 17 amino acids. Germline CDR1 reads SNHLY; CDR2 reads FYNNEI. Trimming took 5 bases from V and 1 from J, leaving 18 bases between them. This CDR3 is CASSHRGTLGSYNEQFF. In nucleotides, the CDR3 is TGTGCCAGCAGTCACCGAGGGACTTTGGGATCCTACAATGAGCAGTTCTTC.

CDR3 sequence: CASSLGTGDKGYTF. The DNA for the CDR3 is TGTGCCAGCAGCTTAGGGACAGGGGATAAGGGCTACACCTTC. J is TRBJ1-2 and V is TRBV7-8, with 9 positions matching TRBD1. V dropped 1 base and J dropped 8; count of bases not matched to a gene: 5. The germline gives CDR1 SGHVS, CDR2 FQNEAQ. This CDR3 region has 14 residues. The full variable domain, rest sourced from reference TRBV7-8 and TRBJ1-2, is GAGVSQSPRYKVAKRGQDVALRCDPISGHVSLFWYQQALGQGPEFLTYFQNEAQLDKSGLPSDRFFAERPEGSVSTLKIQRTQQEDSAVYLCASSLGTGDKGYTFGSGTRLTVV.

This clone has just a few counts. The chain recombines TRBV14 with TRBJ1-1, with TRBD1 as a possible D gene (5 bases). The CDR3 consists of 16 residues. Trimming took off 4 bases at V and 12 bases at J, with 27 bases between the two ends. The germline CDR1 and CDR2 sequences are SGHDN and FVKESK. The CDR3 here is CASSLGQGGRTEVTFF. The CDR3 DNA sequence: TGTGCCAGCAGCCTGGGGCAGGGAGGGAGGACTGAAGTGACTTTCTTT.

The chain recombines TRBV7-2 with TRBJ1-4; D perhaps matches TRBD1 (6 bases). V lost 1 base and J 13 bases, leaving 16 bases between the germline ends. Looked up from germline, CDR1 is SGHTA and CDR2 is FQGNSA. The CDR3 has 14 residues. CDR3 sequence: CASSLGTVVSRLFF. The CDR3, as DNA: TGTGCCAGCAGCTTAGGGACAGTGGTTAGCAGACTGTTTTTT. The variable domain in full, with the rest retrieved from reference TRBV7-2 and TRBJ1-4, is GAGVSQSPSNKVTEKGKDVELRCDPISGHTALYWYRQSLGQGLEFLIYFQGNSAPDKSGLPSDRFSAERTGGSVSTLTIQRTQQEDSAVYLCASSLGTVVSRLFFGSGTQLSVL.

The V and J genes are TRBV5-1 and TRBJ1-4; D is unresolved. Germline assignment: CDR1 SGHRS and CDR2 YFSETQ. V lost 4 bases and J lost 4, with 17 bases in between. The CDR3 spans 16 residues. CDR3: CASSRDVRGRNEKLFF. For the CDR3, the DNA is TGCGCCAGCAGCCGTGATGTCCGAGGGCGTAATGAAAAACTGTTTTTT.